These 13 T cell receptor beta chains were sequenced from one sample in a study of graft-versus-host responses after intestinal transplantation. Generated by immunoSEQ multiplex PCR, the TCRdb table keeps only in-frame clones and is missing some. The sample gives under 80,000 clones, about 90% of which show up once; under 0.85% is in the top ten. This specimen consisted of PBMCs, obtained 98 days after intestinal transplantation. The receptor set was obtained from a human patient who received an intestinal transplant, so some T cells may come from the graft donor.

V gene TRBV10-3 combines with J gene TRBJ2-1; 9 nucleotides line up with TRBD2. Germline V CDR1 and CDR2: ENHRY, SYGVKD. The CDR3 contains 16 residues. Unmatched junction bases numbered 4, after V lost 0 bases and J lost 4 bases. The chain's CDR3 is CAISESRLAAYNEQFF. The CDR3 DNA reads TGTGCCATCAGTGAGTCTCGACTAGCGGCTTACAATGAGCAGTTCTTC.

The chain joins TRBV11-3 to TRBJ2-1; 7 bases are a match to TRBD2. Trimming at V came to 5 bases and at J to 5 bases, leaving 9 bases not matched to a gene. The germline V gene encodes CDR1 SGHNT and CDR2 YENEEA. CDR3 length: 15 residues. CDR3 DNA: TGTGCCAGCAGCCCACCTGGGGACTATCACAATGAGCAGTTCTTC. Protein product: CASSPPGDYHNEQFF.

V usage is TRBV10-2 and J usage is TRBJ1-3; D unclear. CDR1 WSHSY and CDR2 SAAADI come from the germline V gene. This CDR3 contains 15 residues. The V end lost 7 bases, the J end lost 0 bases, and 13 bases lay between the germline ends. The CDR3 coding sequence is TGCGCCAGCACCTCGAGTAGGGTCTCTGGAAACACCATATATTTT. Residues: CASTSSRVSGNTIYF.

The V and J genes are TRBV5-4 and TRBJ2-7, with 10 bases aligning to TRBD2. This CDR3 is built from 16 residues. From germline, CDR1 is SGHNT and CDR2 YYREEE (reference sequence). With 0 bases clipped from V and 1 base from J, the junction kept 4 bases outside the gene matches. CDR3 DNA: TGTGCCAGCAGCTTGGAAGTAGCGGGGGGATCCTACGAGCAGTACTTC. This translates into CASSLEVAGGSYEQYF.

The V call is TRBV19, the J call TRBJ1-2; D is ambiguous. The length of the CDR3 is 14 residues. With 3 bases removed from V and 6 bases from J, the gap between germline ends came to 14 bases. CDR1 and CDR2 (germline): LNHDA, SQIVND (reference sequence). The CDR3 reads CASSIVRAQDGYTF. CDR3 bases: TGTGCCAGTAGTATCGTGCGGGCGCAGGATGGCTACACCTTC.

The V gene is TRBV28, the J gene TRBJ2-2; D call uncertain. V gave up 3 bases and J gave up 6 bases, with 14 bases separating them. The CDR3 runs 15 residues. The germline CDR1 and CDR2 sequences are MDHEN and SYDVKM. CDR3: CASSFGLVWAGELFF. CDR3 DNA sequence: TGTGCCAGCAGTTTTGGCCTAGTATGGGCCGGGGAGCTGTTTTTT.

The gene calls are TRBV6-5 and TRBJ2-7; D is undetermined. The CDR3 is 8 residues long. The germline gives CDR1 MNHEY, CDR2 SVGAGI. V was shortened by 8 bases and J by 5 bases, with 1 base between the two germline ends. DNA of the CDR3: TGTGCCAGCGACGAGCAGTACTTC. Residues: CASDEQYF.

This clone was observed a single time. V gene TRBV4-1 combines with J gene TRBJ2-3, with 10 positions matching TRBD2. V lost 4 bases to trimming and J lost 3 bases; unmatched junction nucleotides: 16. Germline V CDR1 and CDR2: MGHRA, YSYEKL. The CDR3 consists of 19 residues. DNA for the CDR3: TGCGCCAGCAGCCTTAGGCTAGCGGGAGCGGCCGGGGAAACAGATACGCAGTATTTT. This encodes CASSLRLAGAAGETDTQYF.

The chain combines TRBV6-6 with TRBJ2-1, with 8 bases lining up with TRBD2. The CDR3 has 15 amino acids. CDR1 MNHNY and CDR2 SVGAGI come from the germline V gene (reference sequence). The V segment lost 5 bases and the J segment 8 bases; nucleotides outside the gene matches: 11. The CDR3 is CASSSPPGGQDEQFF. CDR3 coding DNA: TGTGCCAGCAGTAGCCCCCCGGGGGGGCAAGATGAGCAGTTCTTC.

This rearrangement joins TRBV6-5 to TRBJ1-2; D unclear. CDR1 and CDR2 (germline): MNHEY, SVGAGI. This CDR3 comprises 14 residues. V was shortened by 4 bases and J by 5 bases, with 14 bases between the two germline ends. The CDR3 reads CASSWRASSYGYTF. Written as DNA, the CDR3 is TGTGCCAGCAGTTGGAGGGCTTCCTCGTATGGCTACACCTTC.

V is TRBV4-2 and J is TRBJ1-1; D unclear. The V gene lost 2 bases and the J gene lost 0 bases, with 4 bases spanning the gap. Germline-derived CDR1 and CDR2 are LGHNA and YNFKEQ. The CDR3 is made up of 13 amino acids. The DNA of the CDR3 is TGTGCCAGCAGCCAATACATGAACACTGAAGCTTTCTTT. It codes for CASSQYMNTEAFF.

The chain joins TRBV5-1 to TRBJ2-7; 7 bases are a match to TRBD1. Germline assignment: CDR1 SGHRS and CDR2 YFSETQ. J gave up 4 bases and V 5 bases, and 12 bases lay outside the gene matches. This CDR3 region has 15 residues. The CDR3 DNA follows: TGCGCCAGCAGGGCGGCGAGTTCAGGGGGTTACGAGCAGTACTTC. Encoded protein: CASRAASSGGYEQYF.

The V and J genes are TRBV11-1 and TRBJ2-3; 7 bases agree with TRBD1. CDR3 size: 16 residues. J lost 0 bases, V lost 1 base, and 4 bases had no gene match. Looked up from germline, CDR1 is SGHAT and CDR2 is FQDESV (reference sequence). The CDR3 DNA is TGTGCCAGCAGCTTAGGGGCAGGGGGAAGCACAGATACGCAGTATTTT. Protein: CASSLGAGGSTDTQYF.